The 17 T cell receptor beta chains given below trace back to one sample, sequenced in a study of T cell changes during pregnancy in multiple sclerosis. Generated by immunoSEQ multiplex PCR, the TCRdb table keeps only in-frame clones and is missing some. The data contain roughly 30,000 clones, roughly nine tenths of them singletons. The specimen was CD8+ T cells from peripheral blood mononuclear cells, collected in the second trimester of pregnancy. The receptors were gathered from a female donor with multiple sclerosis, enrolled in a pregnancy study.

Note on this clone: One end of the junction does not line up with germline, which may come from a read error. J is TRBJ2-7 and V is TRBV5-5, with 7 bases aligning to TRBD2. The CDR3 has 14 residues. Germline CDR1 is SGHKS and CDR2 is YYEKEE (reference sequence). DNA for the CDR3: TGTGCCAGCACCTTGGTAGCGGGTGCCTACGAGCAGTACTTC. Protein sequence: CASTLVAGAYEQYF. The whole variable domain, filled in from reference TRBV5-5 and TRBJ2-7, reads DAGVTQSPTHLIKTRGQQVTLRCSPISGHKSVSWYQQVLGQGPQFIFQYYEKEERGRGNFPDRFSARQFPNYSSELNVNALLLGDSALYLCASTLVAGAYEQYFGPGTRLTVT.

The chain is built from TRBV13 and TRBJ1-4; a weak D match, TRBD1 (6 bases). Trimming left V 3 bases short and J 6 bases short, with 14 bases between. Germline assignment: CDR1 PRHDT and CDR2 FYEKMQ (reference sequence). CDR3 length equals 15 residues. CDR3: CASSFLGASDEKLFF. For the CDR3, the DNA is TGTGCCAGCAGCTTTCTGGGGGCGTCGGATGAAAAACTGTTTTTT.

This chain connects TRBV6-4 to TRBJ2-1; D unresolved. V dropped 5 bases and J dropped 1 base, with 12 bases sitting between them. This CDR3 comprises 15 residues. Germline-derived CDR1 and CDR2 are MRHNA and SNTAGT. The CDR3, as DNA: TGTGCCAGCAGTTACAGAATAGGTTCCTACAATGAGCAGTTCTTC. Amino acid sequence: CASSYRIGSYNEQFF.

The rearrangement uses TRBV30 and TRBJ2-6; TRBD1 matches at 8 bases. The CDR3 has 13 residues. Germline V gene data show CDR1 as GTSNPN and CDR2 as SVGIG (reference sequence). The J segment lost 3 bases and the V segment lost 8 bases, leaving 3 bases of the junction unmatched. The chain's CDR3 is CAGRGLGANVLTF. The DNA for the CDR3 is TGTGCCGGCAGGGGGCTTGGGGCCAACGTCCTGACTTTC.

The V call is TRBV4-1, the J call TRBJ2-5, with 12 bases matching TRBD1. J lost 5 bases, V lost 4 bases, and 5 bases had no gene match. This CDR3 has 15 amino acids. Germline values: CDR1 MGHRA, CDR2 YSYEKL. This chain's CDR3 is CASSLGQGARETQYF. CDR3 in DNA: TGCGCCAGCAGCCTGGGACAGGGGGCGAGGGAGACCCAGTACTTC.

V is TRBV11-2 and J is TRBJ2-7, with D uncertain. The CDR3 is made up of 18 amino acids. The germline gives CDR1 SGHAT, CDR2 FQNNGV. With 2 bases removed from V and 2 bases from J, the gap between germline ends came to 22 bases. The CDR3 DNA sequence: TGTGCCAGCAGCTTAACCCGGGTCCACACTTCAAGCCCCTACGAGCAGTACTTC. Translating gives CASSLTRVHTSSPYEQYF.

The chain is built from TRBV9 and TRBJ2-2, with D perhaps matching TRBD1 (5 bases). Trimming cost V 7 bases and J 0 bases, with 10 bases left between them. Germline V gene lookup returns CDR1 SGDLS and CDR2 YYNGEE. CDR3 size: 14 residues. CDR3 amino acids: CASSDRPNTGELFF. In DNA form, the CDR3 reads TGTGCCAGCTCCGACAGACCGAACACCGGGGAGCTGTTTTTT.

The chain combines TRBV7-9 with TRBJ2-7; maybe TRBD2 (5 bases). V lost 1 base to trimming and J lost 2 bases, with 6 bases between them. From germline, CDR1 is SEHNR and CDR2 FQNEAQ (reference sequence). The CDR3 spans 13 residues. Here the CDR3 reads CASSLGETYEQYF. In DNA form, the CDR3 reads TGTGCCAGCAGCTTAGGGGAGACCTACGAGCAGTACTTC.

The rearrangement uses TRBV7-2 and TRBJ1-3; 7 nucleotides agree with TRBD1. From germline, CDR1 is SGHTA and CDR2 FQGNSA. This CDR3 comprises 16 residues. V trimming: 4 bases; J trimming: 3 bases; junction bases outside the gene matches: 9. The CDR3: CASSSRQGKVGNTIYF. CDR3 nucleotides: TGTGCCAGCAGCTCTAGACAGGGAAAGGTTGGAAACACCATATATTTT.

The chain joins TRBV10-3 to TRBJ2-7; 12 bases agree with TRBD2. Trimming at V came to 8 bases and at J to 6 bases, leaving 2 bases not matched to a gene. The germline gives CDR1 ENHRY, CDR2 SYGVKD. The CDR3 has 12 amino acids. Here the CDR3 DNA reads TGTGCCATCCCGGGACTAGCGGGCGAGCAGTACTTC. It translates to CAIPGLAGEQYF.

This clone occurred a few times. The chain carries TRBV4-1 and TRBJ1-2; D uncertain. This CDR3 region has 15 residues. In germline, CDR1 is MGHRA, CDR2 YSYEKL. Trimming cost V 0 bases and J 2 bases, with 10 bases left between them. The CDR3 reads CASSQERVRNYGYTF. DNA for the CDR3: TGCGCCAGCAGCCAAGAACGAGTAAGAAACTATGGCTACACCTTC.

The CDR3 region is CSVENRDGYTF. CDR3 DNA sequence: TGCAGCGTTGAGAACAGGGACGGCTACACCTTC. The chain joins TRBV29-1 to TRBJ1-2, with D perhaps TRBD1 (6 bases). V lost 3 bases and J lost 8, with 10 bases in between. From germline, CDR1 is SQVTM and CDR2 ANQGSEA. This CDR3 is built from 11 residues. Full variable domain (remainder filled in from reference TRBV29-1 and TRBJ1-2): SAVISQKPSRDICQRGTSLTIQCQVDSQVTMMFWYRQQPGQSLTLIATANQGSEATYESGFVIDKFPISRPNLTFSTLTVSNMSPEDSSIYLCSVENRDGYTFGSGTRLTVV.

V usage is TRBV9 and J usage is TRBJ2-1; no clear D gene. V was trimmed by 3 bases and J by 5 bases, leaving 9 bases between them. CDR1 SGDLS and CDR2 YYNGEE come from the germline V gene. This CDR3 is 13 amino acids long. CDR3 sequence: CASSGALNNEQFF. Here the CDR3 DNA reads TGTGCCAGCAGCGGAGCTTTGAACAATGAGCAGTTCTTC.

The chain recombines TRBV5-6 with TRBJ2-4; perhaps TRBD2 as D (5 bases). The CDR3 contains 15 residues. V lost 4 bases and J lost 8, with 19 bases in between. From germline, CDR1 is SGHDT and CDR2 YYEEEE. CDR3 protein: CASSPQTPTRDIQYF. CDR3 in DNA: TGTGCCAGCAGCCCCCAGACCCCCACGCGGGACATTCAGTACTTC.

V is TRBV27 and J is TRBJ2-2; 7 bases fit TRBD1. V shed 3 bases, J shed 4 bases, and the junction held 8 bases outside the gene matches. There are 16 residues in the CDR3. CDR1 MNHEY and CDR2 SMNVEV come from the germline V gene (reference sequence). The CDR3 here is CASSFRRQGSTGELFF. The CDR3 region has the DNA TGTGCCAGCAGTTTTAGGCGACAGGGTTCCACCGGGGAGCTGTTTTTT.

The V call is TRBV6-1, the J call TRBJ2-3, with TRBD2 matching 9 bases. There are 15 residues in the CDR3. CDR1 is MNHNS, CDR2 SASEGT, per germline. The ends lost 2 bases at V and 0 bases at J; junction bases unmatched: 0. Here the CDR3 DNA reads TGTGCCAGCAGTGAACTAGCGGGGAGCACAGATACGCAGTATTTT. It specifies CASSELAGSTDTQYF.

A few counts support this clone. The chain couples TRBV9 to TRBJ2-7; 8 nucleotides line up with TRBD1. V gave up 1 base and J gave up 2 bases; unmatched junction bases: 11. The germline gives CDR1 SGDLS, CDR2 YYNGEE. The CDR3 totals 17 residues. The CDR3 DNA reads TGTGCCAGCAGCGTATCCGGATCCGGGACAGGAGCCTACGAGCAGTACTTC. This codes for CASSVSGSGTGAYEQYF.